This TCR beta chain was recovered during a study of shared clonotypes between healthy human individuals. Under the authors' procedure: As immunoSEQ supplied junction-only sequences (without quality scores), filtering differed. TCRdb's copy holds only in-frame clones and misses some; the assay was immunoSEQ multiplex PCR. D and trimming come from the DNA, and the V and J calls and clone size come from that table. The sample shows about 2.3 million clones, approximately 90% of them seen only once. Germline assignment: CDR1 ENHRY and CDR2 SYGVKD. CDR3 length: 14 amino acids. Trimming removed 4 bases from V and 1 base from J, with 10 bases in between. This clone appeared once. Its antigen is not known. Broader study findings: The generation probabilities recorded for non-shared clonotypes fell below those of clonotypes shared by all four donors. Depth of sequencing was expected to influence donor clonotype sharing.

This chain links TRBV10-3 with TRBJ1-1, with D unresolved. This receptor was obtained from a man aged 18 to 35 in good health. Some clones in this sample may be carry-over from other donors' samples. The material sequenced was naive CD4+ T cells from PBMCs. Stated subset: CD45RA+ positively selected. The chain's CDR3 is CAISAVSGNTEAFF. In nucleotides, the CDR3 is TGTGCCATCAGTGCAGTATCAGGGAACACTGAAGCTTTCTTT.